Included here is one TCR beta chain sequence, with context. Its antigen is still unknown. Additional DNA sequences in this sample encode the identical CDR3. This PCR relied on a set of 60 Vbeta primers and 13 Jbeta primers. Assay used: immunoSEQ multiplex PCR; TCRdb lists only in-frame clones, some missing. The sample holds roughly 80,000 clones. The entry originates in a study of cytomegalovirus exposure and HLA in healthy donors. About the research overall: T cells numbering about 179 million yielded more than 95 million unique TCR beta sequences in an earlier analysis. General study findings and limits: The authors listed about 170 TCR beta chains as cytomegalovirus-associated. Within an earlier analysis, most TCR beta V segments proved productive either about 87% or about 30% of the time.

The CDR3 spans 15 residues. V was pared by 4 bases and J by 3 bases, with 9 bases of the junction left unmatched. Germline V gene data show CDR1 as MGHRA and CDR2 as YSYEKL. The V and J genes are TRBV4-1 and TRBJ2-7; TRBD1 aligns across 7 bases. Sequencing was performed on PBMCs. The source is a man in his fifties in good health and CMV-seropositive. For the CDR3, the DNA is TGCGCCAGCAGCCTCGACAGGGCCTTTTACTACGAGCAGTACTTC. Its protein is CASSLDRAFYYEQYF.